Listed below are T cell receptor beta chains from one sample, sequenced in a study of shared clonotypes between healthy human individuals. Generated by immunoSEQ multiplex PCR, the TCRdb table keeps only in-frame clones and is missing some. The sample lists fewer than 650,000 clones, roughly 79% occurring once. What was sequenced was PBMCs. All receptors derive from a woman aged 40 to 49 in good health. Some clones in this sample may be carry-over from other donors' samples. CDR3s include the opening cysteine and the closing phenylalanine or tryptophan. The order of the fields is J gene, V gene, D gene, clone size, CDR3 protein, CDR3 DNA. A D gene is named only where the DNA matches it firmly. Size is omitted from some rows. Given values are once, few, many or a class for expanded clones.

TRBJ1-2 | TRBV2 | TRBD1 | . | CASSFNRGNYGYTF | TGTGCCAGCAGCTTTAACAGGGGCAACTATGGCTACACCTTC
TRBJ2-7 | TRBV9 | TRBD1 | . | CASSAQTGGGYEQYF | TGTGCCAGCAGCGCACAAACAGGGGGCGGATACGAGCAGTACTTC
TRBJ2-7 | TRBV27 | . | once | CASRDQGGGYEQYF | TGTGCCAGCAGGGACCAGGGGGGCGGCTACGAGCAGTACTTC
TRBJ2-2 | TRBV11-2 | . | . | CASSLLASQTGELFF | TGTGCCAGCAGCTTACTGGCTAGCCAGACCGGGGAGCTGTTTTTT
TRBJ1-2 | TRBV29-1 | . | . | CSVPKVGLVGYTF | TGCAGCGTCCCCAAGGTGGGGCTGGTTGGCTACACCTTC
TRBJ2-5 | TRBV11-2 | . | . | CASSLDRGIVETQYF | TGTGCCAGCAGCTTAGATAGAGGGATTGTTGAGACCCAGTACTTC
TRBJ2-7 | TRBV10-3 | TRBD2 | . | CAISSSGGFYEQYF | TGTGCCATCAGTAGCAGCGGGGGGTTCTACGAGCAGTACTTC
TRBJ2-7 | TRBV6-1 | . | . | CASSDQGFVFGHEQYF | TGTGCCAGCAGTGATCAGGGGTTCGTGTTTGGGCACGAGCAGTACTTC
TRBJ1-3 | TRBV6-6 | TRBD1 | many | CASSYRQGVGNTIYF | TGTGCCAGCAGTTACCGTCAGGGGGTTGGAAACACCATATATTTT
TRBJ2-3 | TRBV5-4 | TRBD1 | . | CASRPTGSTDTQYF | TGTGCCAGCAGGCCGACAGGGAGTACAGATACGCAGTATTTT
TRBJ2-2 | TRBV27 | TRBD2 | . | CASSSVTGTSGSPGELFF | TGTGCCAGCAGTTCGGTGACAGGGACTAGCGGGAGTCCCGGGGAGCTGTTTTTT
TRBJ1-2 | TRBV5-1 | TRBD1 | . | CASSIQPGQGAMGYTF | TGCGCCAGCAGCATTCAACCGGGACAGGGGGCGATGGGCTACACCTTC
TRBJ1-2 | TRBV19 | . | . | CASSTGDPGGYTF | TGTGCCAGTAGTACCGGAGACCCTGGAGGCTACACCTTC
TRBJ1-5 | TRBV18 | . | . | CASSPLEDGQPQHF | TGTGCCAGCTCACCACTGGAAGACGGTCAGCCCCAGCATTTT
TRBJ1-3 | TRBV29-1 | . | . | CSADPGGFGNTIYF | TGCAGCGCCGACCCGGGGGGGTTTGGAAACACCATATATTTT
TRBJ2-3 | TRBV7-3 | TRBD2 | few | CASSLGLAVTDTQYF | TGTGCCAGCAGCTTAGGACTAGCGGTCACAGATACGCAGTATTTT
TRBJ1-5 | TRBV7-9 | TRBD1 | . | CASSAPGTGEQPQHF | TGTGCCAGCAGCGCCCCCGGGACAGGGGAGCAGCCCCAGCATTTT
TRBJ2-1 | TRBV29-1 | TRBD2 | few | CSVALGLAGGFEQFF | TGCAGCGTTGCCCTGGGACTAGCGGGAGGGTTTGAGCAGTTCTTC
TRBJ2-3 | TRBV7-9 | TRBD2 | . | CASSASGRTDTQYF | TGTGCCAGCAGCGCTAGCGGGAGAACCGATACGCAGTATTTT
TRBJ2-7 | TRBV5-1 | . | . | CASSPWAGKHEQYF | TGCGCCAGCAGCCCTTGGGCGGGAAAGCACGAGCAGTACTTC
TRBJ1-2 | TRBV9 | . | . | CASSVSRNYGYTF | TGTGCCAGCAGCGTATCCAGAAACTATGGCTACACCTTC
TRBJ1-2 | TRBV28 | . | . | CASSSGRVVANYGYTF | TGTGCCAGCAGTTCCGGCAGGGTCGTAGCTAACTATGGCTACACCTTC
TRBJ2-7 | TRBV28 | . | . | CASSSTLDSYEQYF | TGTGCCAGCAGTTCTACCCTAGACTCCTACGAGCAGTACTTC
TRBJ1-1 | TRBV6-4 | . | . | CASSVRQGAEAFF | TGTGCCAGCAGTGTACGCCAGGGAGCTGAAGCTTTCTTT
TRBJ1-4 | TRBV4-1 | . | once | CASSQEREAMSDEKLFF | TGCGCCAGCAGCCAAGAACGTGAGGCAATGAGCGATGAAAAACTGTTTTTT
TRBJ2-1 | TRBV5-6 | TRBD2 | . | CASSLGQAGDYNEQFF | TGTGCCAGCAGCTTGGGCCAAGCGGGGGATTACAATGAGCAGTTCTTC
TRBJ1-4 | TRBV6-5 | TRBD1 | once | CASSYSGGAGKLFF | TGTGCCAGCAGTTACTCAGGGGGCGCTGGAAAACTGTTTTTT
TRBJ1-1 | TRBV19 | . | . | CASMPDHLTEAFF | TGTGCCAGTATGCCCGATCACCTCACTGAAGCTTTCTTT